This T cell receptor (beta chain) derives from a study of PD-1 blockade in classical Hodgkin lymphoma. V dropped 0 bases and J dropped 4 bases, with 9 bases sitting between them. Germline CDR1 reads ENHRY; CDR2 reads SYGVKD. The CDR3 length is 14 residues. Overall study findings and caveats: Differences between repertoires have undefined causes, possibly disease activity or prior therapy.

Profiled with immunoSEQ multiplex PCR; TCRdb holds only in-frame clones, not every one. The sample includes 27,000 or so clones, around 85% of them seen just once. This clone was detected once. What it binds is unknown. The time point here: cycle 4 day 1 (C4D1), after 5 to 7 weeks of nivolumab. The patients all showed relapse after autologous stem cell transplantation, while their brentuximab vedotin exposure varied. Magnetic negative selection was used to purify CD4+ T cells from PBMCs that had been thawed. Best overall response was complete response, partial response or progressive disease in these relapsed/refractory classical Hodgkin lymphoma patients.

This material consisted of CD4+ T cells from blood, taken before the fourth cycle of nivolumab. The rearrangement joins TRBV10-3 to TRBJ1-1; D not certain. This TCR was sampled from a human donor with classical Hodgkin lymphoma. DNA of the CDR3: TGTGCCATCAGTGAGTCTAAGAAAGGCACTGAAGCTTTCTTT. It yields the protein CAISESKKGTEAFF.